Each of the 23 T cell receptor beta chains below was sequenced from the same sample in a study of blood T cells in healthy people across ages. The use of a sample-barcoded 5' primer and a J-beta primer mix characterized a second PCR of roughly 6 to 11 cycles. TCRdb processed the 5' RACE reads anew with MiXCR; each CDR3 protein has one entry. The sample holds about 1.7 million distinct CDR3 sequences, 28% seen once. The sample was blood. The origin of the receptors is a woman in her thirties in good health.

This clonotype has a handful of counts. This chain connects TRBV12-3 or TRBV12-4 to TRBJ2-1, with D maybe TRBD2 (6 bases). The CDR3 is made up of 16 amino acids. The germline V and J ends were trimmed by 7 bases and 1 base, with 17 bases remaining between them. The CDR3 nucleotides are TGTGCCAGCAACCCCTGGGGGGTCCGGTCCTACAATGAGCAGTTCTTC. Its translation: CASNPWGVRSYNEQFF.

As for this clonotype: A single base separates this from a much larger clone, so it may be a read error. The J gene is TRBJ2-5, the V gene TRBV15; perhaps TRBD1 as D (6 bases). The J call may be faulty, since TRBJ2-7 better matches the DNA end. The V gene's germline CDR1 is LNHNV and CDR2 YYDKDF (reference sequence). The CDR3 is 16 amino acids. CDR3 sequence reads: CATSRGRQVTSYEQYF. In DNA form, the CDR3 reads TGTGCCACCAGCAGAGGTCGACAGGTGACTTCCTACGAGCAGTACTTC.

CDR3 DNA sequence: TGTGCCAGCTCACGAGAGACGCCCGACGAGCAGTACTTC. Translation: CASSRETPDEQYF. The rearrangement links TRBV18 to TRBJ2-7; D remains unclear. Germline assignment: CDR1 KGHSH and CDR2 LQKENI. This CDR3 region has 13 residues. V lost 4 bases and J 5 bases, leaving 12 bases between the germline ends.

Only a few counts were recorded for this clonotype. J is TRBJ1-1 and V is TRBV6-1; D gene unclear. Trimming removed 0 bases at V and 2 bases at J, with 10 bases between. CDR1 MNHNS and CDR2 SASEGT come from the germline V gene. The CDR3 is 15 residues long. This CDR3 reads CASSEAGLVNTEAFF. For the CDR3, the DNA is TGTGCCAGCAGTGAAGCGGGCCTGGTTAACACTGAAGCTTTCTTT.

This clonotype was seen ten or more times. V and J are TRBV10-3 and TRBJ1-2, with D perhaps matching TRBD1 (5 bases). The germline CDR1 and CDR2 sequences are ENHRY and SYGVKD. The CDR3 is 13 residues long. Trimming took off 6 bases at V and 3 bases at J, with 11 bases between the two ends. The CDR3 nucleotides are TGTGCCATCAGGACTAGGGACGACTATGGCTACACCTTC. Translation gives CAIRTRDDYGYTF.

This clonotype occurred many times. V is TRBV18 and J is TRBJ2-7; no reliable D call. V lost 5 bases and J 4 bases, leaving 18 bases between the germline ends. The length of the CDR3 is 15 residues. The germline gives CDR1 KGHSH, CDR2 LQKENI. CDR3 loop: CASSAPSKPTYEQYF. The CDR3 region has the DNA TGTGCCAGCTCAGCTCCTAGTAAGCCCACGTACGAGCAGTACTTC.

This clonotype was counted ten times or more. The V gene is TRBV20-1, the J gene TRBJ2-1; maybe TRBD2 (7 bases). Germline V gene sequence: CDR1 DFQATT, CDR2 SNEGSKA (reference sequence). The CDR3 loop spans 14 amino acids. With 0 bases removed from V and 8 bases from J, the gap between germline ends came to 14 bases. For the CDR3, the DNA is TGCAGTGCTAGAGATATGGGGGGGGGCGATGAGCAGTTCTTC. Encoded protein: CSARDMGGGDEQFF.

This chain uses TRBV7-6 with TRBJ2-1, with 7 bases matching TRBD2. CDR3 length: 18 residues. J was trimmed by 4 bases and V by 2 bases; bases with no gene match: 14. Germline lookup yields CDR1 SGHVS and CDR2 FNYEAQ. CDR3 sequence (DNA): TGTGCCAGCAGCTTATTTAGTGGGGAGGGCCCTCGATACAATGAGCAGTTCTTC. Its translation: CASSLFSGEGPRYNEQFF.

Of note for this clonotype: A much larger clone lies one base from this, so it may be a read error. The rearrangement joins TRBV5-1 to TRBJ1-1; weak D call: TRBD1 (6 bases). Germline lookup yields CDR1 SGHRS and CDR2 YFSETQ. There are 14 residues in the CDR3. The CDR3 here is CASRSTGMNTEASF. CDR3 DNA: TGCGCCAGCCGGTCGACAGGTATGAACACTGAAGCTTCCTTT. Using reference TRBV5-1 and TRBJ1-1 for the parts outside the CDR3, the full variable domain is KAGVTQTPRYLIKTRGQQVTLSCSPISGHRSVSWYQQTPGQGLQFLFEYFSETQRNKGNFPGRFSGRQFSNSRSEMNVSTLELGDSALYLCASRSTGMNTEASFGQGTRLTVV.

CDR3 in DNA: TGTGCCAGCAGCCACTACAGGGGTGGCTACACCTTC. Amino acids: CASSHYRGGYTF. This chain joins TRBV14 and TRBJ1-2; 7 nucleotides line up with TRBD1. V dropped 3 bases and J dropped 7; count of bases not matched to a gene: 2. Looked up from germline, CDR1 is SGHDN and CDR2 is FVKESK. The CDR3 runs 12 residues.

The chain recombines TRBV7-2 with TRBJ2-4, with a weak D call TRBD1 (6 bases). Germline V gene data show CDR1 as SGHTA and CDR2 as FQGNSA. V lost 5 bases to trimming and J lost 5 bases, with 16 bases between them. This CDR3 contains 15 residues. CDR3 DNA: TGTGCCAGCAGCCGGAAAGGGGGAACGGAAAACATTCAGTACTTC. It specifies CASSRKGGTENIQYF.

V usage is TRBV6-1 and J usage is TRBJ2-3; TRBD2 matches at 10 bases. Germline loops: CDR1 MNHNS, CDR2 SASEGT. There are 16 residues in the CDR3. With V trimmed by 4 bases and J by 14 bases, 18 bases remained unmatched. Here the CDR3 reads CASSAPRASGRIQLYF. As DNA, the CDR3 is TGTGCCAGCAGTGCCCCCCGGGCTAGCGGGAGAATACAGTTGTATTTT.

The sample holds a few counts of this clonotype. The J gene is TRBJ2-5, the V gene TRBV27; 9 bases fit TRBD1. Per the germline V gene, CDR1 is MNHEY and CDR2 is SMNVEV (reference sequence). This CDR3 spans 16 amino acids. V was clipped by 4 bases and J by 5 bases; unmatched bases: 11. In DNA form, the CDR3 reads TGTGCCAGCAGTTCCCGGGACAGGGCGGGCAGGGAGACCCAGTACTTC. Translating it yields CASSSRDRAGRETQYF.

This clonotype was recorded at least ten times. CDR3 nucleotides: TGTGCCAGCAGCCTGACGGGACAGGGCCTTGGGGAGCAGTACTTC. Its translation: CASSLTGQGLGEQYF. V is TRBV7-9 and J is TRBJ2-7; 9 bases agree with TRBD1. The CDR3 contains 15 residues. Per germline, CDR1 SEHNR and CDR2 FQNEAQ (reference sequence). J lost 7 bases, V lost 5 bases, and 12 bases had no gene match.

This clonotype appeared once. The chain links TRBV25-1 to TRBJ1-5, with D possibly TRBD1 on 6 matching bases. The ends were cut back, 4 bases at V and 0 bases at J, with 10 bases in the middle. The CDR3 covers 15 residues. CDR1 is MGHDK and CDR2 is SYGVNS in the germline V gene. In nucleotides, the CDR3 is TGTGCCAGCAGTGGCAACAGGGATAGCAATCAGCCCCAGCATTTT. This encodes CASSGNRDSNQPQHF.

The chain recombines TRBV2 with TRBJ2-7; a weak D match, TRBD2 (7 bases). V was clipped by 1 base and J by 2 bases, with 15 bases between them. The length of the CDR3 is 16 residues. Germline CDR1 reads SNHLY; CDR2 reads FYNNEI. CDR3 nucleotides: TGTGCCAGCAGTGAAGAGACGGTGGGGGGGCCCTACGAGCAGTACTTC. It is translated as CASSEETVGGPYEQYF.

This rearrangement joins TRBV18 to TRBJ2-5; D is uncertain. The CDR3 sequence is 14 residues long. Trimming left V 2 bases short and J 1 base short, with 8 bases between. Germline lookup yields CDR1 KGHSH and CDR2 LQKENI. The CDR3 is CASSPRHSQETQYF. The CDR3 nucleotides read TGTGCCAGCTCACCAAGACACAGCCAAGAGACCCAGTACTTC.

The chain carries TRBV29-1 and TRBJ1-4; 7 nucleotides line up with TRBD1. CDR3 length: 12 residues. Germline CDR1 and CDR2: SQVTM and ANQGSEA. Trimming at V came to 7 bases and at J to 11 bases, leaving 10 bases not matched to a gene. The CDR3 reads CSGQRDSGKLFF. For the CDR3, the DNA is TGCAGCGGACAACGGGACAGCGGGAAACTGTTTTTT.

This clonotype was recorded a few times. This chain connects TRBV4-1 to TRBJ2-2, with D maybe TRBD2 (6 bases). Per germline, CDR1 MGHRA and CDR2 YSYEKL. V lost 4 bases, J lost 5 bases, and 11 bases lay in between. CDR3 length equals 14 residues. The CDR3 region is CASSLLAPTGELFF. The CDR3, as DNA: TGCGCCAGCAGCCTACTAGCTCCGACCGGGGAGCTGTTTTTT.

This clonotype occurred many times. The chain recombines TRBV6-5 with TRBJ2-3; D remains ambiguous. Germline V gene lookup returns CDR1 MNHEY and CDR2 SVGAGI. The V end was cut by 6 bases, the J end by 2 bases, with 15 bases between. CDR3 size: 15 residues. This chain's CDR3 is CASSLVGPATDTQYF. As DNA, the CDR3 is TGTGCCAGCAGCCTCGTGGGCCCAGCCACAGATACGCAGTATTTT.

This clonotype was seen a handful of times. For the CDR3, the DNA is TGTGCCAGCAGTCGCAAACTAGCAAGGTTCTACAATGAGCAGTTCTTC. Translated: CASSRKLARFYNEQFF. This rearrangement joins TRBV28 to TRBJ2-1, with D maybe TRBD2 (6 bases). The CDR3 loop spans 16 amino acids. Germline assignment: CDR1 MDHEN and CDR2 SYDVKM. With 5 bases removed from V and 3 bases from J, the gap between germline ends came to 17 bases.

At least ten counts were recorded for this clonotype. The chain recombines TRBV4-3 with TRBJ2-7; D call uncertain. CDR1 and CDR2 from the germline V gene are LGHNA and YSLEER. The CDR3 contains 13 residues. Trimming left V 0 bases short and J 4 bases short, with 7 bases between. DNA of the CDR3: TGCGCCAGCAGCCAAGACAGAGGTTACGAGCAGTACTTC. Its protein is CASSQDRGYEQYF.

The rearrangement joins TRBV20-1 to TRBJ1-2, with TRBD1 identical over 7 bases. After removal of 3 bases from V and 6 bases from J, the junction contained 13 bases not matched to a gene. CDR1 DFQATT and CDR2 SNEGSKA come from the germline V gene (reference sequence). There are 15 residues in the CDR3. CDR3 loop: CSARVNGQVGDGYTF. The CDR3 DNA is TGCAGTGCTAGGGTTAACGGACAGGTCGGGGATGGCTACACCTTC.